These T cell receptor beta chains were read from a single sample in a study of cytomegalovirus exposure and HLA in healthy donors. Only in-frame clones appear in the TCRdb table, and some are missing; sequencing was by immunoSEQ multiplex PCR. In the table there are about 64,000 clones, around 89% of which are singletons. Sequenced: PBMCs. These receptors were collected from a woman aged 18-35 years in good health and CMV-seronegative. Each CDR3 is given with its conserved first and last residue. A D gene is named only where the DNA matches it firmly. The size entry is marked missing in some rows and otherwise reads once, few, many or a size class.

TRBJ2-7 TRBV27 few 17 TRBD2 TGTGCCAGCAGTTCTCCTTCAAGGGGAGGGTGGCCCTACGAGCAGTACTTC CASSSPSRGGWPYEQYF
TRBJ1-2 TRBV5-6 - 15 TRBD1 TGTGCCAGCAGCTTGGCGGGACAGGCTAACTATGGCTACACCTTC CASSLAGQANYGYTF
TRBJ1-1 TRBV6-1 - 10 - TGTGCCAGCAGTGAATGGTACGCAGTCTTT CASSEWYAVF
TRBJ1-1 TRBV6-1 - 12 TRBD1 TGTGCCAGCAGTGGCCTGACAGGGTCCGCTTTCTTT CASSGLTGSAFF
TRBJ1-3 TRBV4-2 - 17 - TGTGCCAGCAGCCAAGTTTGGGAGATCGGTCCTGGAAACACCATATATTTT CASSQVWEIGPGNTIYF
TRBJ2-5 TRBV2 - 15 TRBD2 TGTGCCAGCAATTCTGCTAGCGGGAGCCAAGAGACCCAGTACTTC CASNSASGSQETQYF
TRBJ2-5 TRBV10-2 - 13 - TGCGCCAGCAGGTTAGGGAGTTACGAGACCCAGTACTTC CASRLGSYETQYF
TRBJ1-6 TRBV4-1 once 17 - TGCGCCAGCAGCCAAGGAGTTTTTAGACAGGCTCATTCACCCCTCCACTTT CASSQGVFRQAHSPLHF
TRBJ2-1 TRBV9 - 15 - TGTGCCAGCAGCGCGCCCGGGTTCCCATACAATGAGCAGTTCTTC CASSAPGFPYNEQFF
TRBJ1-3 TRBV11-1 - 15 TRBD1 TGTGCCAGCAGCATCGGGACAGGGACTGGAAACACCATATATTTT CASSIGTGTGNTIYF
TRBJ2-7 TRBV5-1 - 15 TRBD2 TGCGCCAGCAGCTTGGCCGGACTAGCGAACTACGAGCAGTACTTC CASSLAGLANYEQYF
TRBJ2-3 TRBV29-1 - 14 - TGCAGCGTTGAGGGACAGCCTAGCGCAGATACGCAGTATTTT CSVEGQPSADTQYF
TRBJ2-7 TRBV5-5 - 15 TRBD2 TGTGCCAGCAGCTCTTTAGCGGGGGGAACCTACGAGCAGTACTTC CASSSLAGGTYEQYF
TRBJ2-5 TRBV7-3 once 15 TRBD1 TGTGCCAGCAGCTCGGGGGACAGGGGGATTGAGACCCAGTACTTC CASSSGDRGIETQYF
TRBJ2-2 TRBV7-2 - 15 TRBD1 TGTGCCAGCAGCCCGGGACAGGGGGCGGCCGGGGAGCTGTTTTTT CASSPGQGAAGELFF
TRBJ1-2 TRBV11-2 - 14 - TGTGCCAGCAGCTTCGGGGGGGGGTTCAGCGGCTACACCTTC CASSFGGGFSGYTF
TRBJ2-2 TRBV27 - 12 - TGTGCCAGCAGTCGGAACACCGGGGAGCTGTTTTTT CASSRNTGELFF
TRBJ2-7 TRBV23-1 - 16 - TGCGCCAGCAGTCAATTCCTTGAGGGAAGCTCCTACGAGCAGTACTTC CASSQFLEGSSYEQYF
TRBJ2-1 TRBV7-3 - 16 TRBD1 TGTGCCAGCAGCTACAGACAGGGGGCGCTTTCAAATGAGCAGTTCTTC CASSYRQGALSNEQFF
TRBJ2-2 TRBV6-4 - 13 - TGTGCCAGCAGTGTAGAGGGCACCGGGGAGCTGTTTTTT CASSVEGTGELFF
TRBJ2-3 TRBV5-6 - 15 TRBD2 TGTGCCAGCAGCTGGCGACTAGCGGGGTATGAGGAGCAGTATTTT CASSWRLAGYEEQYF
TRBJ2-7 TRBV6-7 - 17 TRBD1 TGTGCCAGCAGTGAGCACCCTGGACAGGGGGTCCCCTACGAGCAGTACTTC CASSEHPGQGVPYEQYF
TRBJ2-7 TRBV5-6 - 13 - TGTGCCAGCAGCTTGGACCAGAACCACGAGCAGTACTTC CASSLDQNHEQYF
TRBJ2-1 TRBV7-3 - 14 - TGTGCCAGCAGCTTAATGCCGGAGTACAATGAGCAGTTCTTC CASSLMPEYNEQFF
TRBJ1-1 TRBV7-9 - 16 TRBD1 TGTGCCAGCAGCCCGGGACAGGGAGGCTTGAACGCTGAAGCTTTCTTT CASSPGQGGLNAEAFF
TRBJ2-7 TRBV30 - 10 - TGTGCCTGGAGTCCACTTGAGCAGTACTTC CAWSPLEQYF
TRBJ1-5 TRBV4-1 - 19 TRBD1 TGCGCCAGCAGCCAAGAGCCGGGACAGGGGACCGTCGGGAATCAGCCCCAGCATTTT CASSQEPGQGTVGNQPQHF
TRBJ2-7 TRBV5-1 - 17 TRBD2 TGCGCCAGCAGCTTGCGTCTAGCGGGGGTAACCTCCTACGAGCAGTACTTC CASSLRLAGVTSYEQYF
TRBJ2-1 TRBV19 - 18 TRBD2 TGTGCCAGTACCCTTGGACTAGCGGGGGGGAGCTCCTACAATGAGCAGTTCTTC CASTLGLAGGSSYNEQFF
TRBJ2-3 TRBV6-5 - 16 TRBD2 TGTGCCAGCAGTTACCGGGGGGGCATGGGCACAGATACGCAGTATTTT CASSYRGGMGTDTQYF
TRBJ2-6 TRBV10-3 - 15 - TGTGCCATCAGACAGGCTCCGGGTGGGGCCAACGTCCTGACTTTC CAIRQAPGGANVLTF
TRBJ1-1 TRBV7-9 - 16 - TGTGCCAGCCAGGGGAGAGGCAGGGAAGGAAACACTGAAGCTTTCTTT CASQGRGREGNTEAFF
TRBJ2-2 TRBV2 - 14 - TGTGCCAGCAGTGATTGGAGGGGCACCGGGGAGCTGTTTTTT CASSDWRGTGELFF
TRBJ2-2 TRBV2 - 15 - TGTGCCAGCAGTACAACCAGAGGATTCACCGGGGAGCTGTTTTTT CASSTTRGFTGELFF
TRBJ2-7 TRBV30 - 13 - TGTGCCTGGAGTAGACAGGAGAAATCCGAGCAGTACTTC CAWSRQEKSEQYF
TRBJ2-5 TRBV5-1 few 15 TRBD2 TGCGCCAGCAGCTTGGGACTAGCTGAAAAAGAGACCCAGTACTTC CASSLGLAEKETQYF
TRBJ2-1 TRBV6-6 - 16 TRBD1 TGTGCCAGCAGTTCCCCACAGGGGGCATCCTACAATGAGCAGTTCTTC CASSSPQGASYNEQFF
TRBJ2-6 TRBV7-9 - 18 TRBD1 TGTGCCAGCAGCTCATATGGTGAGGGGGCAGCTGGGGCCAACGTCCTGACTTTC CASSSYGEGAAGANVLTF
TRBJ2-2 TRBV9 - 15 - TGTGCCAGCAGCGTCTACGGGAGAAACACCGGGGAGCTGTTTTTT CASSVYGRNTGELFF
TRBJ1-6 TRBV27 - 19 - TGTGCCAGCAGCCTAAAGACCCCCGGGGGACTCTTGACTAATTCACCCCTCCACTTT CASSLKTPGGLLTNSPLHF
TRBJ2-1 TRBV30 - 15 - TGTGCCTGGTCTAACGTAGCGGAGGCCTACAATGAGCAGTTCTTC CAWSNVAEAYNEQFF
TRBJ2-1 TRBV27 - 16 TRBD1 TGTGCCAGCAGTAAGGGGGCGAGGCCCTCCTACAATGAGCAGTTCTTC CASSKGARPSYNEQFF
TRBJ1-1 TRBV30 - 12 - TGTGCCTGGAATTTCAAGAACACTGAAGCTTTCTTT CAWNFKNTEAFF
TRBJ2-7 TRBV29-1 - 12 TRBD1 TGCAGCGTTGGTGGACAGGGGAACGAGCAGTACTTC CSVGGQGNEQYF